This TCR beta chain is drawn from a study of blood T cell repertoires in COVID-19 (dated by TCRdb to 2019 to 2021). Looking at the study overall: Collaborator samples came from the United States, Italy and Spain and covered acute and convalescent phases of COVID-19. The repertoires were released in a freely available public database intended as a resource for research on the immune response to SARS-CoV-2. The material from the prospective study consisted of cDNA or gDNA derived from T cells, B-cell-depleted T cells, or PBMCs. Subjects who had been exposed to COVID-19, were actively infected with it, or had recovered from it provided the deeply sampled blood TCRbeta repertoires that made up the dataset. Where HLA class I and class II types were available, the types were taken from metadata supplied by the sample provider, not from assay-based typing. The samples were drawn from two sources: the first 160 participants of the ongoing ImmuneRACE study, and over 950 subjects contributed by 6 global collaborators. The sample metadata nearly always contained a de-identified subject ID, COVID-19 status, age in years and sex. General study outcomes and caveats: Clinical and demographic metadata were provided uncurated, with the amount varying by source and participant.

CDR1 and CDR2 are read off the germline V gene as SNHLY and FYNNEI. Trimming accounts for 6 bases at V and 4 bases at J, while the number of junction bases matched to no gene is 4. The CDR3 has 15 amino acids, counting the end cysteine and phenylalanine. Of all the DNA, just the CDR3 is kept, 45 bases in frame from base 1. This clone was picked up one time. What antigen it recognizes has not been identified. Per-base quality was not reported, and no clone a single base away is much larger than it. Collaborating institutions collected whole blood in K2EDTA tubes following their own protocols. For TCRbeta analysis, collaborator samples were shipped as frozen whole blood, as isolated PBMCs, or as DNA extracted from either sample type. TCRbeta CDR3 regions were amplified from genomic DNA using the immunoSEQ Assay, a bias-controlled multiplex PCR. Per the original workflow: The number of nucleated cells in each sample was estimated by amplification of reference gene primers within the assay. To quantify the absolute abundance of each unique TCRbeta CDR3 rearrangement, sequence reads were collapsed and filtered. Productive Simpson clonality was computed per sample as the square root of Simpson's diversity index over productive rearrangements. This immuneACCESS table, as held by TCRdb, lists in-frame sequences with V and J called but not all clones. Of the missing ones, under half trace to an unresolved V gene in checked studies; the others have no known cause. V, J and clone size reflect that table, while D and trimming were determined from the DNA. Recorded for this sample are around 150,000 clones; over 60% of them occurred a single time. The ten top clones hold roughly 17% of the sample.

This receptor chain uses TRBV2 and TRBJ2-1; TRBD2 matches 12 bases in the middle. The specimen was peripheral blood. This TCR was recovered from a man aged 50 or older with acute or convalescent COVID-19. At the DNA level, the sequence is TGTGCCAGCAGGGCGACTAGCGGGGGATACAATGAGCAGTTCTTC. Protein translation: CASRATSGGYNEQFF.